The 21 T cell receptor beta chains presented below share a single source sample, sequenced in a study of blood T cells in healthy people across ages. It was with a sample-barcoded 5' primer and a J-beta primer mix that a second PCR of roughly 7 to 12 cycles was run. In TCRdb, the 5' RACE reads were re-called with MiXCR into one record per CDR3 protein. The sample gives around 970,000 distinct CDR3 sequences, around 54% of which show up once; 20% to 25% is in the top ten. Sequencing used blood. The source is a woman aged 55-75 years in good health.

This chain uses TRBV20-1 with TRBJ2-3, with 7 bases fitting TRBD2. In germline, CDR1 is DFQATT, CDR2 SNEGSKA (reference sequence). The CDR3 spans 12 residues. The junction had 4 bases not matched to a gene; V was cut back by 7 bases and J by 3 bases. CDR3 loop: CSGASGTDTQYF. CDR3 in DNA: TGCAGTGGCGCTAGCGGAACAGATACGCAGTATTTT.

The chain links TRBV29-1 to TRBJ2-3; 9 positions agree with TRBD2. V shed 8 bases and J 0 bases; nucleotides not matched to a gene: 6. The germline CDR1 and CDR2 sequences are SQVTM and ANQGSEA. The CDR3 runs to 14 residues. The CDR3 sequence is CSMASGTSTDTQYF. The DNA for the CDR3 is TGCAGCATGGCTAGCGGGACTAGCACAGATACGCAGTATTTT.

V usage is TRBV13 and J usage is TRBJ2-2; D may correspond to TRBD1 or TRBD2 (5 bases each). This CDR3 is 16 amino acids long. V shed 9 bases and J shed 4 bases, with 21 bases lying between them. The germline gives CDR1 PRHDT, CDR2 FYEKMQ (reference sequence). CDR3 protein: CASERDRAQRTGELFF. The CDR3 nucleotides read TGTGCCAGTGAAAGGGACCGAGCCCAGCGCACCGGGGAGCTGTTTTTT. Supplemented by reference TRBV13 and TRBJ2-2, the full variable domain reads AAGVIQSPRHLIKEKRETATLKCYPIPRHDTVYWYQQGPGQDPQFLISFYEKMQSDKGSIPDRFSAQQFSDYHSELNMSSLELGDSALYFCASERDRAQRTGELFFGEGSRLTVL.

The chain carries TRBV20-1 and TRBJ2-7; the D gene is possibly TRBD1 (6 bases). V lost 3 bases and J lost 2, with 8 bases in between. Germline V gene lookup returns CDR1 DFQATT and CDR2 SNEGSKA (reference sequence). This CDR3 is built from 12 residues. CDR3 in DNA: TGCAGTGCTAGTAGGACAGCCTACGAGCAGTACTTC. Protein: CSASRTAYEQYF.

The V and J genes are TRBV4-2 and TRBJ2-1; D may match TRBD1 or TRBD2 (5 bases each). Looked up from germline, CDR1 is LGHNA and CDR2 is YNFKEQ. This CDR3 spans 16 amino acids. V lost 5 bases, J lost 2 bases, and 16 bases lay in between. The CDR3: CASSWGRDGTYNEQFF. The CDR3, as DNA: TGTGCCAGCAGCTGGGGCCGGGACGGTACCTACAATGAGCAGTTCTTC.

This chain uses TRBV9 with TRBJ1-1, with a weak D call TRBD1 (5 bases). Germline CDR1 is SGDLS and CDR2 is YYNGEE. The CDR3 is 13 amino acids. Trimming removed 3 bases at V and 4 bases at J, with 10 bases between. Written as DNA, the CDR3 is TGTGCCAGCAGCGGCCCAGGGAGCACTGAAGCTTTCTTT. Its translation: CASSGPGSTEAFF.

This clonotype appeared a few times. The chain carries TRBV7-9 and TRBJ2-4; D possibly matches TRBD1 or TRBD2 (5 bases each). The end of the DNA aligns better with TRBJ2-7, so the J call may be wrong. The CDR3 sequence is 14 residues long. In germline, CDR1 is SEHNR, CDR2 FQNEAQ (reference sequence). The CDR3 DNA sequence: TGTGCCAGCAGCCCGCCGGGACGGAACTACGAGCAGTACTTC. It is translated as CASSPPGRNYEQYF.

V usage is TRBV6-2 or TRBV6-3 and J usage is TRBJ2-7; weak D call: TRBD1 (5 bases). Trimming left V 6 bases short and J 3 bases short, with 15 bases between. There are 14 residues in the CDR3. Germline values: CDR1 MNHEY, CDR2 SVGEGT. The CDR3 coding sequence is TGTGCCAGCAGGAGTGGACAAACGATCTACGAGCAGTACTTC. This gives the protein CASRSGQTIYEQYF.

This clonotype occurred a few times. CDR3: CASSQVQTSGVYNEQFF. The CDR3 DNA sequence: TGTGCCAGCAGCCAAGTCCAAACTAGCGGGGTTTACAATGAGCAGTTCTTC. The genes are TRBV14 and TRBJ2-1; 10 nucleotides align to TRBD2. V was clipped by 1 base and J by 4 bases; unmatched bases: 7. This CDR3 contains 17 residues. Germline CDR1 is SGHDN and CDR2 is FVKESK.

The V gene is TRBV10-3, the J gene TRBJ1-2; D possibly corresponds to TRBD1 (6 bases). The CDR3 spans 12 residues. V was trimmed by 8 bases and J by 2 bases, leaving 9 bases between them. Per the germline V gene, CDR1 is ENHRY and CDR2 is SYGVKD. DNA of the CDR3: TGTGCCATCGGGGGCACGAACTATGGCTACACCTTC. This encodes CAIGGTNYGYTF.

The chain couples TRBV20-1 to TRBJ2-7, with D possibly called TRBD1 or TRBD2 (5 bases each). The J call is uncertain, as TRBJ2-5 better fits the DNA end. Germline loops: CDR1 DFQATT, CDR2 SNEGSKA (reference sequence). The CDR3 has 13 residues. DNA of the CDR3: TGCAGTGCTAGAGAGGCGAGGGGCGGGACCCAGTACTTC. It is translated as CSAREARGGTQYF.

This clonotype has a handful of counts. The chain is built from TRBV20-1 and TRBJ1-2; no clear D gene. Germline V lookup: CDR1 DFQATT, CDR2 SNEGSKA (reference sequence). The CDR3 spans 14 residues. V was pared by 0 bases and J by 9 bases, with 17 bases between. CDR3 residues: CSARDLGGFSSYTF. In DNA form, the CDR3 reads TGCAGTGCTAGAGATTTAGGAGGATTCAGCAGCTACACCTTC.

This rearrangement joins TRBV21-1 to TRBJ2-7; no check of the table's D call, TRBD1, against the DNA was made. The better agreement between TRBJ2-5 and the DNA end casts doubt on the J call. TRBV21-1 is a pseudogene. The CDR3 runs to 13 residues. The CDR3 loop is CASTGGFIKTQYF. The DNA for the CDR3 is TGTGCCAGCACGGGGGGTTTTATAAAGACCCAGTACTTC.

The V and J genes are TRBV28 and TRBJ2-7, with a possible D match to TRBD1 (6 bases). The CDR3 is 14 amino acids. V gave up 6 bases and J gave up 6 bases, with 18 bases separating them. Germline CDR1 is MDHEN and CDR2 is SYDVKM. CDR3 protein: CASSRSPDSSEQYF. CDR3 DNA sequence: TGTGCCAGCAGCCGAAGCCCGGACAGTTCCGAGCAGTACTTC.

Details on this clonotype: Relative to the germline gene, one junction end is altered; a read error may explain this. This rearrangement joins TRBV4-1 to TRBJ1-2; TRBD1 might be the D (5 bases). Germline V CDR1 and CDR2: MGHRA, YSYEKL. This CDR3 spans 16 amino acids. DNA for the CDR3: TGCGCCAGCGGCCAAGATGAGGGACGTTATAACTATGGCTACACCTTC. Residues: CASGQDEGRYNYGYTF.

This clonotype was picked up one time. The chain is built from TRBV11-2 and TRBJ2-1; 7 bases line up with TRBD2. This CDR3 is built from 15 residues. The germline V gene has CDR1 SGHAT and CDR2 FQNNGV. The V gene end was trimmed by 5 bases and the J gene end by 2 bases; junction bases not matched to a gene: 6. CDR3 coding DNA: TGTGCCAGCAGCATCGAGCGGGGCCCCTACAATGAGCAGTTCTTC. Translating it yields CASSIERGPYNEQFF.

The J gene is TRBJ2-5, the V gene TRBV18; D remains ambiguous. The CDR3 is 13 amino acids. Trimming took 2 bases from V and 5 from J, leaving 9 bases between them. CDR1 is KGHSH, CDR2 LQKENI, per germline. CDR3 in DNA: TGTGCCAGCTCACCAAATCCCGAGGAGACCCAGTACTTC. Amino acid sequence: CASSPNPEETQYF.

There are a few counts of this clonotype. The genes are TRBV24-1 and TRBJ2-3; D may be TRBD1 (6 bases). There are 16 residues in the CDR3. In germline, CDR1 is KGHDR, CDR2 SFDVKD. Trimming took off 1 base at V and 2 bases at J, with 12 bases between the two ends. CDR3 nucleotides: TGTGCCACCAGTGATTTTGGCACAGGGATCACAGATACGCAGTATTTT. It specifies CATSDFGTGITDTQYF.

The CDR3 is CASSLTQNYGYTF. In DNA, the CDR3 is TGTGCCAGCAGTTTAACCCAGAACTATGGCTACACCTTC. V is TRBV12-3 or TRBV12-4 and J is TRBJ1-2; no clear D gene. Trimming took 2 bases from V and 2 from J, leaving 6 bases between them. The CDR3 covers 13 residues.

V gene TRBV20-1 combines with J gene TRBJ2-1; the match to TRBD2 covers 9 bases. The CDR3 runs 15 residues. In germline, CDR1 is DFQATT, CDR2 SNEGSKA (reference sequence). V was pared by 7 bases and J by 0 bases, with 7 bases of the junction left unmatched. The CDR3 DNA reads TGCAGTGGCATGGGCGGGAGGGGCTCCTACAATGAGCAGTTCTTC. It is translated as CSGMGGRGSYNEQFF.

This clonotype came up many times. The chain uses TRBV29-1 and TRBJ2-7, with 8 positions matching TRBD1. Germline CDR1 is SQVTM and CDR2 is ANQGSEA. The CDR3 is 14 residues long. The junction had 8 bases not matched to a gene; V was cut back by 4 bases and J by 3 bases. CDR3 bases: TGCAGCGTTGTAGGCGGACAGGGAATCTACGAGCAGTACTTC. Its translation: CSVVGGQGIYEQYF.